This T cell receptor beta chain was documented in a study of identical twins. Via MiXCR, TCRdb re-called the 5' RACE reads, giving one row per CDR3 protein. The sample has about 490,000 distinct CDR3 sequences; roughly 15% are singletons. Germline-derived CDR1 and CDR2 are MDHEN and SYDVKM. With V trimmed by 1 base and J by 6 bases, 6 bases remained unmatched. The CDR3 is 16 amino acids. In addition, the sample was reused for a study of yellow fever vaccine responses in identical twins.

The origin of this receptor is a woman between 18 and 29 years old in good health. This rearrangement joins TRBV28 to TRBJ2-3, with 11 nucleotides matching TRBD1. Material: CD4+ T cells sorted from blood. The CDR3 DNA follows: TGTGCCAGCAGTTTATTAGGACAGGGGGCGAGGGATACGCAGTATTTT. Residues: CASSLLGQGARDTQYF.